The rows below give T cell receptor beta chains drawn from one sample of a study of CD8+ T cells in alopecia areata. Produced via immunoSEQ multiplex PCR; TCRdb's table is partial and in-frame only. This table has over 90,000 clones, approximately 58% appearing once. Sequencing was carried out using CD4+ T cells sorted from blood. Source of these receptors: a human donor in good health. Each CDR3 is given with its conserved first and last residue. The D gene is left open where the match is weak. For some rows the clone size is stated as once, few or many, or as a class when expanded; others skip it.

J | V | D | size | CDR3 | DNA
TRBJ1-2 | TRBV7-2 | TRBD1 | NA | CASSWTGDRYGYTF | TGTGCCAGCAGCTGGACAGGGGACCGATATGGCTACACCTTC
TRBJ1-1 | TRBV2 | NA | few | CASSPSETEAFF | TGTGCCAGCAGCCCCAGCGAGACTGAAGCTTTCTTT
TRBJ2-1 | TRBV30 | TRBD1 | NA | CAWRGGQGGSGSYNEQFF | TGTGCCTGGAGGGGCGGACAGGGGGGTAGCGGCTCCTACAATGAGCAGTTCTTC
TRBJ1-5 | TRBV15 | NA | few | CATSRRGGFSQPQHF | TGTGCCACCAGCCGCCGGGGGGGCTTTAGTCAGCCCCAGCATTTT
TRBJ1-2 | TRBV29-1 | NA | NA | CSVNLGGGGYTF | TGCAGCGTTAACCTAGGAGGCGGGGGTTACACCTTC
TRBJ2-1 | TRBV29-1 | TRBD1 | NA | CSVSKDRAYNEQFF | TGCAGCGTTTCCAAGGACAGGGCCTACAATGAGCAGTTCTTC
TRBJ2-5 | TRBV9 | NA | few | CASSVRHAGQETQYF | TGTGCCAGCAGCGTCAGACACGCTGGGCAAGAGACCCAGTACTTC
TRBJ2-7 | TRBV5-6 | NA | NA | CASSFEGYEQYF | TGTGCCAGCAGCTTCGAGGGTTACGAGCAGTACTTC
TRBJ2-3 | TRBV27 | NA | few | CASSSGFTDTQYF | TGTGCCAGCAGTTCCGGGTTCACAGATACGCAGTATTTT
TRBJ2-3 | TRBV29-1 | TRBD2 | NA | CSVIAGGSDTQYF | TGCAGCGTAATAGCGGGGGGGTCAGATACGCAGTATTTT
TRBJ1-5 | TRBV5-1 | NA | NA | CASSLEQASNQPQHF | TGCGCCAGCAGCTTGGAACAGGCCAGCAATCAGCCCCAGCATTTT